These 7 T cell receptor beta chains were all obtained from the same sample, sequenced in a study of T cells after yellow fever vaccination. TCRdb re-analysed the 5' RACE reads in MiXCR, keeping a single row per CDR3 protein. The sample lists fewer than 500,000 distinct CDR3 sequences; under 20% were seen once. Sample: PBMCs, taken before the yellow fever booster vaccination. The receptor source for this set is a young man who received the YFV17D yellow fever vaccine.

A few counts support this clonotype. As DNA, the CDR3 is TGTGCCAGCAGTTCGAACACCCAACCTCAGGGGGCTCACTATGGCTACACCTTC. Translated: CASSSNTQPQGAHYGYTF. This sequence joins TRBV27 and TRBJ1-2, with TRBD1 matching over 8 bases. V lost 4 bases and J lost 3; bases outside the gene matches: 16. The germline V gene encodes CDR1 MNHEY and CDR2 SMNVEV (reference sequence). The CDR3 is made up of 18 amino acids.

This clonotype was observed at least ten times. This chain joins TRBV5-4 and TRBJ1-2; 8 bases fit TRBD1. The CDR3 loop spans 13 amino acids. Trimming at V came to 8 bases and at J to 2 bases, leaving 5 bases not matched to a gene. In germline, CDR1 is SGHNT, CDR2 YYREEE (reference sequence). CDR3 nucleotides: TGTGCCAGTTCCGGACAGGGAAACTATGGCTACACCTTC. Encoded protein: CASSGQGNYGYTF.

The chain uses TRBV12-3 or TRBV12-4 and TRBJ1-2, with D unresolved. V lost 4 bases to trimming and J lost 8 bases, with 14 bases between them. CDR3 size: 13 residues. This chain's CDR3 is CASSYGVVGGYTF. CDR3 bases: TGTGCCAGCAGTTATGGGGTTGTAGGAGGCTACACCTTC.

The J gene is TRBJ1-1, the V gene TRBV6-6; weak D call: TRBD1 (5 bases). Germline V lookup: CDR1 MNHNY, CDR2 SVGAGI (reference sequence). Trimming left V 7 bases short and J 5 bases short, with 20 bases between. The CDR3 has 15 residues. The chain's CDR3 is CASTKRKGTGTEAFF. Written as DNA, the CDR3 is TGTGCCAGCACCAAAAGGAAAGGGACCGGAACTGAAGCTTTCTTT.

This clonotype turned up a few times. The CDR3 region is CSAREQGASLYTEAFF. CDR3 DNA: TGCAGTGCTAGGGAACAGGGGGCGTCTCTTTACACTGAAGCTTTCTTT. The V gene is TRBV20-1, the J gene TRBJ1-1, with TRBD1 matching over 9 bases. In germline, CDR1 is DFQATT, CDR2 SNEGSKA (reference sequence). J lost 3 bases, V lost 3 bases, and 11 bases had no gene match. The CDR3 is 16 residues long.

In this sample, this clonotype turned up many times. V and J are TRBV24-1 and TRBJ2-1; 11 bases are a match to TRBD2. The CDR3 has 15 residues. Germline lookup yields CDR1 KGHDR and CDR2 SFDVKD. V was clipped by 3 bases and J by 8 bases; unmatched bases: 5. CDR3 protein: CATSDPGLAGDEQFF. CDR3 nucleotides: TGTGCCACCAGTGATCCCGGACTAGCGGGTGATGAGCAGTTCTTC.

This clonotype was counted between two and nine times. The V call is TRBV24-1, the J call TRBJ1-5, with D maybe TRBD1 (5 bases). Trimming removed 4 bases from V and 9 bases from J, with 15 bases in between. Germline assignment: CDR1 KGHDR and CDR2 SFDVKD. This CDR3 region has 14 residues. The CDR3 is CATSDRGQARPQHF. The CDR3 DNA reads TGTGCCACCAGTGACCGGGGCCAGGCGAGGCCCCAGCATTTT.